This T cell receptor (beta chain) derives from a study of T cell repertoires in cytomegalovirus infection. At the level of the study: TCR beta signatures that were public indicated CMV infection and matching HLA type.

Only a few counts were recorded for this clonotype. The antigen remains unidentified. Per germline, CDR1 SGHVS and CDR2 FNYEAQ. V was clipped by 5 bases and J by 7 bases; unmatched bases: 9. This CDR3 has 14 amino acids. From the reads, TCRdb called clonotypes with MiXCR, one entry per CDR3 protein. Of hundreds of thousands of distinct CDR3 sequences detected, 30% to 35% appear once; the ten largest clones hold 15% to 20%. Sample: cultured PBMCs, taken from culture after CMV antigen stimulation. The source is a human donor in good health (CMV status not recorded). Some clones in this sample may be carry-over from other donors' samples. The chain joins TRBV7-6 to TRBJ2-5; TRBD1 agrees at 8 bases. CDR3 nucleotides: TGTGCCAGCAGCCCGGGACAGGCTCGGGGGACCCAGTACTTC. Its protein is CASSPGQARGTQYF.